A selection of T cell receptor beta chains follows, all from one sample in a study of T cells in Graves' hyperthyroidism and ophthalmopathy. One entry per CDR3 protein, called by TCRdb with MiXCR from the multiplex PCR reads. Altogether roughly 520,000 distinct CDR3 sequences are present, around 22% being singletons, with the ten largest covering approximately 10%. The sequencing input was blood. These receptor sequences come from a woman aged 25 to 39 with Graves' ophthalmopathy. Both conserved end residues are part of each CDR3. D genes are given only for firm matches. Clone size is given for some rows only: seen once, a few or many times, or a class if the clone is expanded.

v_gene	j_gene	abundance	d_gene	CDR3nt	CDR3aa
TRBV18	TRBJ1-4	.	TRBD1	TGTGCCAGCTCAACAGGGGCAACTAATGAAAAACTGTTTTTT	CASSTGATNEKLFF
TRBV5-6	TRBJ2-7	.	.	TGTGCCAGCAGCTTGGAACAGGGAATCGGGGAGCAGTACTTC	CASSLEQGIGEQYF
TRBV5-1	TRBJ1-1	few	.	TGCGCCAGCAGCTTGGCACCCCAGGGGACCACTGAAGCTTTCTTT	CASSLAPQGTTEAFF
TRBV11-2	TRBJ2-7	many	TRBD1	TGTGCCAGCAGCTCATATAGGGGGCGGAAGAACGAGCAGTACTTC	CASSSYRGRKNEQYF
TRBV30	TRBJ1-1	few	.	TGTGCCTGGAGGGAAGCCATGGGCACTGAAGCTTTCTTT	CAWREAMGTEAFF
TRBV28	TRBJ1-1	.	.	TGTGCCAGCAGCCCCATGACAGTGATTGAAGCTTTCTTT	CASSPMTVIEAFF
TRBV6-5	TRBJ1-1	many	.	TGTGCCAGCAGCCGCGCAGGGGTAACTGAAGCTTTCTTT	CASSRAGVTEAFF
TRBV7-2	TRBJ2-5	many	TRBD1	TGTGCCAGCAGCGACCGGGACAGACAAGAGACCCAGTACTTC	CASSDRDRQETQYF
TRBV6-1	TRBJ2-7	.	.	TGTGCCAGCAGTGAAAGGCAGGACTCCTACGAGCAGTACTTC	CASSERQDSYEQYF
TRBV20-1	TRBJ1-5	many	.	TGCAGTGCTGAAATTTCAGGTGTTAGCAATCAGCCCCAGCATTTT	CSAEISGVSNQPQHF
TRBV27	TRBJ1-1	few	.	TGTGCCAGCAGCGGGATTGGGGCGCAGAACACTGAAGCTTTCTTT	CASSGIGAQNTEAFF
TRBV6-2/TRBV6-3	TRBJ1-5	.	.	TGTGCCAGCAGTTGGAGCAGTGATCAGCCCCAGCATTTT	CASSWSSDQPQHF
TRBV10-3	TRBJ2-5	.	.	TGTGCCATCAGTGATTCGCCGACCGGGGAGACCCAGTACTTC	CAISDSPTGETQYF
TRBV27	TRBJ2-2	.	TRBD1	TGTGCCAGCAGGTGGACAGGAGACACCGGGGAGCTGTTTTTT	CASRWTGDTGELFF
TRBV6-1	TRBJ2-6	.	.	TGTGCCAGCAGTGATACCGCAGGGGCCTACGTCCTGACTTTC	CASSDTAGAYVLTF
TRBV7-3	TRBJ1-1	.	TRBD1	TGTGCCAGCAGCCCTGGACAGGCGGTCGCTGAAGCTTTCTTT	CASSPGQAVAEAFF
TRBV28	TRBJ1-1	many	.	TGTGCCAGCAGCAGCGGGCCCTACATGAACACTGAAGCTTTCTTT	CASSSGPYMNTEAFF
TRBV14	TRBJ1-2	many	.	TGTGCCAGCAGCCCGGCCGGGAGCACCTCTTATGGCTACACCTTC	CASSPAGSTSYGYTF
TRBV30	TRBJ1-1	few	.	TGTGCCTGGAGTGTACACAGGAACACTGAAGCTTTCTTT	CAWSVHRNTEAFF
TRBV6-5	TRBJ1-1	many	.	TGTGCCAGCGAATGGACGGGGAACACTGAAGCTTTCTTT	CASEWTGNTEAFF
TRBV27	TRBJ1-1	many	.	TGTGCCAGCAGTTTTGAGAACCCGGACTTGACTGAAGCTTTCTTT	CASSFENPDLTEAFF
TRBV11-1	TRBJ2-5	.	.	TGTGCCAGCAGCTCCGACCGGGTACAGGGTTGGGGCCAAGAGACCCAGTACTTC	CASSSDRVQGWGQETQYF
TRBV6-5	TRBJ1-6	.	.	TGTGCCAGCAGTTCGGGGGAATTGCCACCCCTCCACTTT	CASSSGELPPLHF
TRBV28	TRBJ2-7	.	.	TGTGCCAGCAGTTTAGGGGCCACCGGATACGAGCAGTACTTC	CASSLGATGYEQYF
TRBV12-3/TRBV12-4	TRBJ1-1	many	TRBD1	TGTGCCAGCAGTCGACAGCAGGGGGCTGAAGCTTTCTTT	CASSRQQGAEAFF
TRBV4-2	TRBJ2-7	many	.	TGTGCCAGCAGCCGGATGGGACTTAACCTGGGCTACGAGCAGTACTTC	CASSRMGLNLGYEQYF
TRBV6-1	TRBJ2-2	.	TRBD2	TGTGCCAGCAGGAGGACTAGCGGGGGTAACGGGGAGCTGTTTTTT	CASRRTSGGNGELFF
TRBV12-3/TRBV12-4	TRBJ1-5	few	.	TGTGCCAGCAGTTCAACAGTCAATCAGCCCCAGCATTTT	CASSSTVNQPQHF
TRBV20-1	TRBJ1-1	.	TRBD1	TGCAGTGCCCAACAGGGACAGGCGAACACTGAAGCTTTCTTT	CSAQQGQANTEAFF
TRBV10-3	TRBJ1-3	many	.	TGTGCCATCAGTGAGTCGAACCCCTTGACAGCATACACCAGAAACACCATATATTTT	CAISESNPLTAYTRNTIYF
TRBV5-1	TRBJ2-5	many	.	TGCGCCAGCAGCTCCCCACTTGAAAGCGAGACCCAGTACTTC	CASSSPLESETQYF
TRBV3-1	TRBJ2-2	many	TRBD1	TGTGCCAGCAGCCAAGGACAGGGGATGACCGGGGAGCTGTTTTTT	CASSQGQGMTGELFF
TRBV6-2/TRBV6-3	TRBJ2-5	.	TRBD2	TGTGCCAGCAGTTACACCAGACTAGCGGGGGGGCCTCGTGAGACCCAGTACTTC	CASSYTRLAGGPRETQYF
TRBV5-1	TRBJ1-3	many	TRBD1	TGCGCCAGCAGCTTCGAGGGGGACAGAACACTATATTTT	CASSFEGDRTLYF
TRBV6-1	TRBJ1-3	.	TRBD1	TGTGCCAGCAGTGAACAACAGGGGTCGGGTGGAAACACCATATATTTT	CASSEQQGSGGNTIYF
TRBV7-8	TRBJ1-1	many	.	TGTGCCAGCAGCTCAAGCTTACAGCCGAACACTGAAGCTTTCTTT	CASSSSLQPNTEAFF
TRBV28	TRBJ2-5	.	.	TGTGCCAGCAGTCCAACAGGGAGAGCTGCGGAGACCCAGTACTTC	CASSPTGRAAETQYF
TRBV28	TRBJ1-2	.	TRBD1	TGTGCCAGCAGTTCCGGGACAGGGCTTGGCTACACCTTC	CASSSGTGLGYTF